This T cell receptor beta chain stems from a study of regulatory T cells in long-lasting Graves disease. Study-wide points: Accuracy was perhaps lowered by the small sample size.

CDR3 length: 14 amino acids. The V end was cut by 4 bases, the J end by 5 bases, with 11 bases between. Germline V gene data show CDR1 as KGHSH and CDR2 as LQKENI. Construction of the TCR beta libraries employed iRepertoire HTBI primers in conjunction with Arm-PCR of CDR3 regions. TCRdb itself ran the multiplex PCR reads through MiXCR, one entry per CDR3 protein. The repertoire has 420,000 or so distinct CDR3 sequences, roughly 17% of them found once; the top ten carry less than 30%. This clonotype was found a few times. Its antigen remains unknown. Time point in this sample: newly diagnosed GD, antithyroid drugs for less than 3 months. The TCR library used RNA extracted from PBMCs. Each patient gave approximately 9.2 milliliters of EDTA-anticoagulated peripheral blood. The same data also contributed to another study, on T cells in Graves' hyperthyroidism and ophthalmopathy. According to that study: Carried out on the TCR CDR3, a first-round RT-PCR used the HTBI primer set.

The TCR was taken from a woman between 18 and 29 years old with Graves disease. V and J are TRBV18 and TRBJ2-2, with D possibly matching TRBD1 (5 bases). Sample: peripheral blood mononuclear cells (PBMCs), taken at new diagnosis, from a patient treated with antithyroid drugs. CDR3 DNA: TGTGCCAGCTCACTCCAGGGTTTTACCGGGGAGCTGTTTTTT. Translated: CASSLQGFTGELFF.